These 2 T cell receptor beta chains were all obtained from the same sample, sequenced in a study of T cell responses to AZD1222 COVID-19 vaccine. The table came from immunoSEQ multiplex PCR; TCRdb's copy has only in-frame clones and leaves some out. The sample shows some 190,000 clones, around 90% of them seen only once. This sample comprised peripheral blood, obtained 28 days after the second AZD1222 dose. Receptors originate from an adult who received the AZD1222 COVID-19 vaccine.

The chain uses TRBV28 and TRBJ2-1; D is ambiguous. Germline CDR1 MDHEN, CDR2 SYDVKM. CDR3 length: 12 amino acids. Trimming cost V 3 bases and J 4 bases, with 4 bases left between them. CDR3 region: CASSFGYNEQFF. As DNA, the CDR3 is TGTGCCAGCAGTTTTGGTTACAATGAGCAGTTCTTC.

This clone was found once. The chain is built from TRBV23-1 and TRBJ2-2; TRBD2 agrees at 8 bases. TRBV23-1 is an ORF; its function is uncertain. V dropped 2 bases and J dropped 6; count of bases not matched to a gene: 11. The CDR3 length is 17 residues. The CDR3 DNA sequence: TGCGCCAGCAGTCAAGCGTCGGGGGGGCCCCCGGCCGGGGAGCTGTTTTTT. This translates into CASSQASGGPPAGELFF.